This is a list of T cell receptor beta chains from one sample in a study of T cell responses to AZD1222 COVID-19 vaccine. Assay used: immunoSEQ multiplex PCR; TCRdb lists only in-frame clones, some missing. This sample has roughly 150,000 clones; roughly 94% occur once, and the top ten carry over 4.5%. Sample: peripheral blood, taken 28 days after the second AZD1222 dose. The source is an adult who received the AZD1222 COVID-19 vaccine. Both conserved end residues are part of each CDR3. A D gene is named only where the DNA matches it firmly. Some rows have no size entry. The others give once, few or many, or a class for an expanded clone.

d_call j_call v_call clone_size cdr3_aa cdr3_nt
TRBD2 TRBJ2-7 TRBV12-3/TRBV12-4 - CASTAGVNYEQYF TGTGCCAGCACAGCGGGAGTAAACTACGAGCAGTACTTC
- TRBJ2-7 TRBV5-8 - CASSLSGYEQYF TGTGCCAGCAGCTTATCCGGCTACGAGCAGTACTTC
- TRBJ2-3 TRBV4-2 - CASRKAASTDTQYF TGTGCCAGCAGAAAAGCGGCTAGCACAGATACGCAGTATTTT
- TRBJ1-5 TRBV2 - CASRGGGSSNQPQHF TGTGCCAGCAGGGGTGGCGGGAGTAGCAATCAGCCCCAGCATTTT
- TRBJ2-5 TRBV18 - CASSPNLGETQYF TGTGCCAGCTCACCAAATCTCGGCGAGACCCAGTACTTC
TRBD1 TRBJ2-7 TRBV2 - CASSQQGAKEYEQYF TGTGCCAGCAGTCAGCAGGGGGCTAAAGAGTACGAGCAGTACTTC
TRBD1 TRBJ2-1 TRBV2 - CARGQETYNEQFF TGTGCCAGGGGACAGGAAACCTACAATGAGCAGTTCTTC
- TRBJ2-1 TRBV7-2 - CASSLYDPSRGQFF TGTGCCAGCAGCTTATACGATCCGAGTAGGGGGCAGTTCTTC
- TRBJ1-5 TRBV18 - CASSPLQGGGNQPQHF TGTGCCAGCTCACCATTGCAGGGCGGAGGGAATCAGCCCCAGCATTTT
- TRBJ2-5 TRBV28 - CASSPSPQTQYF TGTGCCAGCAGTCCTTCTCCTCAGACCCAGTACTTC
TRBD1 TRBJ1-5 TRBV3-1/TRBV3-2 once CASSLQGVGQPQHF TGTGCCAGCAGCCTCCAGGGGGTCGGACAGCCCCAGCATTTT
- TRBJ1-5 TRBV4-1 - CASSQGDIYSNQPQHF TGCGCCAGCAGCCAAGGAGACATCTATAGCAATCAGCCCCAGCATTTT
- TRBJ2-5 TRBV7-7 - CASSRGAEETQYF TGTGCCAGCAGCCGTGGGGCAGAGGAGACCCAGTACTTC